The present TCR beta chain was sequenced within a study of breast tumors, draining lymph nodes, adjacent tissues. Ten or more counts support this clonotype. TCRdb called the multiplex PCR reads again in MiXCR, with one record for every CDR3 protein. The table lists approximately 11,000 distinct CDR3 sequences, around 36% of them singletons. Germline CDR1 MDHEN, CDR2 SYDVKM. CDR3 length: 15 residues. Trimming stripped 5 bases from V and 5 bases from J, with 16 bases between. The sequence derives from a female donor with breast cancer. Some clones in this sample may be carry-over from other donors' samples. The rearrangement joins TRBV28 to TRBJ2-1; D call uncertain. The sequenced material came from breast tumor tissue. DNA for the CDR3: TGTGCCAGCAGTCCCGCCCCTAAATTGGACAATGAGCAGTTCTTC. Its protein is CASSPAPKLDNEQFF.